One sample yielded the 5 T cell receptor beta chains listed below, sequenced in a study of cytomegalovirus exposure and HLA in healthy donors. PCR used 60 Vbeta primers and 13 Jbeta primers. Clones were read by immunoSEQ multiplex PCR, and TCRdb kept only the in-frame ones, dropping some. The sample lists some 170,000 clones; 82% were seen once. Sequencing used PBMCs. Source of these receptors: a girl aged 2 to 10 in good health and CMV-seropositive.

This chain uses TRBV30 with TRBJ1-3, with D uncertain. The CDR3 is 14 residues long. With 2 bases removed from V and 1 base from J, the gap between germline ends came to 9 bases. Germline loops: CDR1 GTSNPN, CDR2 SVGIG (reference sequence). The CDR3, as DNA: TGTGCCTGGAGTATGGGAGGGTCTGGAAACACCATATATTTT. Protein product: CAWSMGGSGNTIYF.

The rearrangement joins TRBV5-4 to TRBJ2-7, with D unresolved. Trimming took off 0 bases at V and 3 bases at J, with 4 bases between the two ends. Germline lookup yields CDR1 SGHNT and CDR2 YYREEE (reference sequence). The CDR3 is 12 amino acids. The CDR3 DNA follows: TGTGCCAGCAGCTTGGGTAACTACGAGCAGTACTTC. Translating gives CASSLGNYEQYF.

This clone was seen only a few times. This sequence joins TRBV5-1 and TRBJ1-3; 8 bases line up with TRBD1. This CDR3 region has 15 residues. V was pared by 5 bases and J by 2 bases, with 6 bases of the junction left unmatched. CDR1 and CDR2 from the germline V gene are SGHRS and YFSETQ. This CDR3 reads CASRDRVMAGNTIYF. CDR3 nucleotide sequence: TGCGCCAGCAGGGACAGGGTTATGGCTGGAAACACCATATATTTT.

This chain links TRBV19 with TRBJ2-1; the match to TRBD2 covers 13 bases. Germline lookup yields CDR1 LNHDA and CDR2 SQIVND (reference sequence). The CDR3 contains 16 residues. With V trimmed by 6 bases and J by 8 bases, 10 bases remained unmatched. CDR3 coding DNA: TGTGCCAGTAGCGGGACTAGCGGGGTGTGGGGGGATGAGCAGTTCTTC. This gives the protein CASSGTSGVWGDEQFF.

The genes are TRBV29-1 and TRBJ2-5; D gene uncertain. The CDR3 spans 15 residues. The germline V and J ends were trimmed by 2 bases and 6 bases, with 19 bases remaining between them. Per germline, CDR1 SQVTM and CDR2 ANQGSEA. CDR3 DNA: TGCAGCGTTGAACTGGCCGAGTCGGGTAGAAAGACCCAGTACTTC. Encoded protein: CSVELAESGRKTQYF.